These 26 T cell receptor beta chains were all obtained from the same sample, sequenced in a study of blood T cell repertoires in COVID-19. Using immunoSEQ multiplex PCR, the repertoire was profiled, and TCRdb retains in-frame clones only, with some absent. The sample has about 370,000 clones; roughly 91% are singletons. The sample was PBMCs or T cells enriched from blood (not recorded which). These receptors were obtained from a young woman who had recovered from COVID-19.

The chain joins TRBV29-1 to TRBJ2-7; possible D gene TRBD1, 5 bases. V lost 6 bases, J lost 5 bases, and 17 bases lay in between. This CDR3 comprises 13 residues. Germline V gene lookup returns CDR1 SQVTM and CDR2 ANQGSEA. CDR3 coding DNA: TGCAGCGTCCAAGACAGACATTCCCACGAGCAGTACTTC. Translated, it gives CSVQDRHSHEQYF.

V gene TRBV6-2 or TRBV6-3 combines with J gene TRBJ2-5; D may be TRBD2 (6 bases). CDR3 length: 14 amino acids. V lost 5 bases and J 1 base, leaving 11 bases between the germline ends. Germline V CDR1 and CDR2: MNHEY, SVGEGT. The CDR3 spells CASSTRGFQETQYF. The DNA for the CDR3 is TGTGCCAGCAGTACGCGGGGATTCCAAGAGACCCAGTACTTC.

The genes are TRBV25-1 and TRBJ2-3; D unresolved. Between the trimmed V and J ends, which lost 1 base and 7 bases, there was a span of 6 bases. CDR1 is MGHDK, CDR2 SYGVNS, per germline. CDR3 length: 12 residues. In DNA form, the CDR3 reads TGTGCCAGCAGTGAATCTGCGCATACGCAGTATTTT. It codes for CASSESAHTQYF.

As DNA, the CDR3 is TGTGCCAGCAGCCAGCCGGGTACGACTGAAGCTTTCTTT. Translation: CASSQPGTTEAFF. V gene TRBV11-2 combines with J gene TRBJ1-1; D is uncertain. Trimming took off 5 bases at V and 5 bases at J, with 12 bases between the two ends. Germline CDR1 reads SGHAT; CDR2 reads FQNNGV. The CDR3 is 13 amino acids.

This sequence joins TRBV12-3 or TRBV12-4 and TRBJ1-2, with D perhaps matching TRBD1 (5 bases). Deletions cut 6 bases from V and 10 bases from J, with 12 bases between. CDR3 length: 11 residues. CDR3 sequence (DNA): TGTGCCAGCAGCGTGGCGACAGACTACACCTTC. Translating it yields CASSVATDYTF.

The V and J genes are TRBV18 and TRBJ1-4; D gene uncertain. CDR1 and CDR2 (germline): KGHSH, LQKENI. The CDR3 covers 16 residues. The germline V and J ends were trimmed by 5 bases and 0 bases, with 13 bases remaining between them. The CDR3 region is CASSAPGITTNEKLFF. In DNA form, the CDR3 reads TGTGCCAGCTCAGCTCCCGGGATCACAACTAATGAAAAACTGTTTTTT.

The V gene is TRBV19, the J gene TRBJ1-1; 10 bases fit TRBD1. The CDR3 loop spans 14 amino acids. Looked up from germline, CDR1 is LNHDA and CDR2 is SQIVND (reference sequence). V lost 5 bases and J lost 5; bases outside the gene matches: 5. The CDR3 DNA is TGTGCCAGTAGTCGTGGACAGGGGGAGACTGAAGCTTTCTTT. Protein product: CASSRGQGETEAFF.

This chain links TRBV6-2 or TRBV6-3 with TRBJ2-7, with D hard to call. CDR1 and CDR2 (germline): MNHEY, SVGEGT. The germline V and J ends were trimmed by 4 bases and 0 bases, with 4 bases remaining between them. This CDR3 has 12 residues. CDR3 in amino acids: CASSSSSYEQYF. The CDR3 coding sequence is TGTGCCAGCAGTTCCAGCTCCTACGAGCAGTACTTC.

The genes are TRBV7-6 and TRBJ1-5; 9 bases align to TRBD1. The CDR3 covers 14 residues. CDR1 and CDR2 from the germline V gene are SGHVS and FNYEAQ. V lost 5 bases, J lost 4 bases, and 3 bases stayed unmatched. The CDR3 DNA reads as TGTGCCAGCAGCCGACAGGGGGGGAATCAGCCCCAGCATTTT. It yields the protein CASSRQGGNQPQHF.

V usage is TRBV5-1 and J usage is TRBJ2-6; D may be TRBD2 (6 bases). V lost 2 bases and J lost 0, with 12 bases in between. This CDR3 spans 17 amino acids. Germline V CDR1 and CDR2: SGHRS, YFSETQ. DNA of the CDR3: TGCGCCAGCAGCTTATTAGCGGCAAACTCTGGGGCCAACGTCCTGACTTTC. As protein: CASSLLAANSGANVLTF.

This sequence joins TRBV5-1 and TRBJ2-5, with D perhaps TRBD1 (5 bases). V was cut by 0 bases and J by 1 base, with 13 bases left in between. This CDR3 contains 16 residues. Looked up from germline, CDR1 is SGHRS and CDR2 is YFSETQ. CDR3 sequence: CASSLGPRVRQETQYF. The DNA of the CDR3 is TGCGCCAGCAGCTTGGGACCCAGGGTGCGCCAAGAGACCCAGTACTTC.

This sequence joins TRBV9 and TRBJ1-1; unclear D gene. There are 15 residues in the CDR3. Trimming cost V 0 bases and J 6 bases, with 15 bases left between them. CDR1 SGDLS and CDR2 YYNGEE come from the germline V gene. CDR3 in amino acids: CASSVGSRGYPEAFF. In DNA form, the CDR3 reads TGTGCCAGCAGCGTAGGGTCCCGAGGGTACCCTGAAGCTTTCTTT.

The chain joins TRBV7-2 to TRBJ1-1; 8 bases are a match to TRBD1. This CDR3 region has 17 residues. Losses at the gene ends were 0 bases for V and 1 base for J; bases not matched to a gene: 7. CDR1 and CDR2 from the germline V gene are SGHTA and FQGNSA. For the CDR3, the DNA is TGTGCCAGCAGCTTAGCCGGGGACAGGACCTCGAACACTGAAGCTTTCTTT. This encodes CASSLAGDRTSNTEAFF.

The chain has TRBV27 and TRBJ1-4; a possible D gene is TRBD1 (6 bases). The ends were cut back, 5 bases at V and 6 bases at J, with 10 bases in the middle. This CDR3 region has 13 residues. Germline CDR1 reads MNHEY; CDR2 reads SMNVEV (reference sequence). Written as DNA, the CDR3 is TGTGCCAGCAGTCCGGGGGGCGATGAAAAACTGTTTTTT. Protein product: CASSPGGDEKLFF.

V usage is TRBV12-5 and J usage is TRBJ2-3; D may be TRBD2 (7 bases). Germline V gene lookup returns CDR1 LGHNT and CDR2 FRNRAP. V lost 0 bases, J lost 3 bases, and 13 bases lay in between. The CDR3 loop spans 16 amino acids. The CDR3 reads CASGLVLGGATDTQYF. In nucleotides, the CDR3 is TGTGCTAGTGGTTTGGTACTTGGGGGGGCAACAGATACGCAGTATTTT. Full variable domain (outside the CDR3, taken from reference TRBV12-5 and TRBJ2-3): DARVTQTPRHKVTEMGQEVTMRCQPILGHNTVFWYRQTMMQGLELLAYFRNRAPLDDSGMPKDRFSAEMPDATLATLKIQPSEPRDSAVYFCASGLVLGGATDTQYFGPGTRLTVL.

This clone has just one count. The V call is TRBV5-4, the J call TRBJ1-2; 8 bases are shared with TRBD1. Germline V gene sequence: CDR1 SGHNT, CDR2 YYREEE (reference sequence). Trimming at V came to 4 bases and at J to 8 bases, leaving 7 bases not matched to a gene. The CDR3 has 13 amino acids. In nucleotides, the CDR3 is TGTGCCAGCAGCCGACCAGGGGGCGACGGCTACACCTTC. The encoded protein is CASSRPGGDGYTF.

The rearrangement uses TRBV5-6 and TRBJ1-6; 7 bases fit TRBD1. This CDR3 contains 18 residues. V lost 4 bases, J lost 0 bases, and 10 bases stayed unmatched. The germline V gene has CDR1 SGHDT and CDR2 YYEEEE. The chain's CDR3 is CASSGRQGPSSYNSPLHF. CDR3 in DNA: TGTGCCAGCAGCGGCCGACAGGGTCCGAGCTCCTATAATTCACCCCTCCACTTT.

The chain joins TRBV4-3 to TRBJ2-3, with D hard to call. V lost 1 base, J lost 2 bases, and 10 bases lay in between. The germline V gene has CDR1 LGHNA and CDR2 YSLEER. This CDR3 has 15 residues. This CDR3 is CASSQGLQNTDTQYF. The CDR3, as DNA: TGCGCCAGCAGCCAAGGATTGCAGAACACAGATACGCAGTATTTT.

This clone was picked up a small number of times. The CDR3 sequence: CASSLSDRYQPQHF. In DNA, the CDR3 is TGTGCCAGCAGTTTATCGGACAGGTATCAGCCCCAGCATTTT. The chain recombines TRBV28 with TRBJ1-5; TRBD1 agrees at 7 bases. Germline trimming cut 1 base from V and 5 bases from J; bases unmatched to any gene: 2. The CDR3 contains 14 residues. CDR1 and CDR2 from the germline V gene are MDHEN and SYDVKM. Drawing the rest from reference TRBV28 and TRBJ1-5, the complete variable domain is DVKVTQSSRYLVKRTGEKVFLECVQDMDHENMFWYRQDPGLGLRLIYFSYDVKMKEKGDIPEGYSVSREKKERFSLILESASTNQTSMYLCASSLSDRYQPQHFGDGTRLSIL.

For the CDR3, the DNA is TGTGCCAGCAGCCCCGGGGTGGGTAATGAAAAACTGTTTTTT. Its protein is CASSPGVGNEKLFF. This sequence joins TRBV27 and TRBJ1-4; D remains ambiguous. Germline V lookup: CDR1 MNHEY, CDR2 SMNVEV (reference sequence). The CDR3 runs to 14 residues. V gave up 6 bases and J gave up 4 bases, with 12 bases separating them.

The chain is built from TRBV5-1 and TRBJ2-7; TRBD1 is a possible D gene (6 bases). There are 14 residues in the CDR3. The ends were cut back, 4 bases at V and 4 bases at J, with 15 bases in the middle. Germline lookup yields CDR1 SGHRS and CDR2 YFSETQ. The CDR3 here is CASSPGQGWYEQYF. The CDR3 DNA is TGCGCCAGCAGCCCCGGCCAGGGGTGGTACGAGCAGTACTTC.

This clone was seen a single time. The chain carries TRBV13 and TRBJ2-5, with TRBD2 matching 7 bases. The germline V gene encodes CDR1 PRHDT and CDR2 FYEKMQ (reference sequence). The CDR3 totals 15 residues. Trimming took 2 bases from V and 4 from J; bases not matched to a gene: 7. Written as DNA, the CDR3 is TGTGCCAGCAGCTTAAGTGCGGGAGCGGGAGAGACCCAGTACTTC. It encodes CASSLSAGAGETQYF.

The V and J genes are TRBV10-2 and TRBJ2-7; unclear D gene. Deletions cut 2 bases from V and 2 bases from J, with 13 bases between. CDR3 size: 15 residues. CDR1 is WSHSY and CDR2 is SAAADI in the germline V gene. This chain's CDR3 is CASSEPSVLPYEQYF. In nucleotides, the CDR3 is TGCGCCAGCAGTGAGCCATCCGTACTTCCCTACGAGCAGTACTTC.

Points on this clone: Distinct nucleotide sequences in the sample also encode this CDR3. The chain joins TRBV27 to TRBJ1-1; 7 nucleotides align to TRBD1. Trimming took 5 bases from V and 0 from J; bases not matched to a gene: 3. The CDR3 is 14 amino acids. The germline CDR1 and CDR2 sequences are MNHEY and SMNVEV (reference sequence). The DNA for the CDR3 is TGTGCCAGCAGTCCGGGACAGTTGAACACTGAAGCTTTCTTT. The encoded protein is CASSPGQLNTEAFF.

A few counts support this clone. The chain joins TRBV4-1 to TRBJ2-3, with TRBD2 identical over 11 bases. Germline CDR1 MGHRA, CDR2 YSYEKL. V lost 4 bases, J lost 6 bases, and 9 bases stayed unmatched. The CDR3 contains 16 residues. DNA for the CDR3: TGCGCCAGCAGCCCCCTCCCTAGCGGGGGGCAGGATACGCAGTATTTT. Residues: CASSPLPSGGQDTQYF.

The V call is TRBV28, the J call TRBJ1-1; TRBD1 might be the D (6 bases). Between the trimmed V and J ends, which lost 2 bases and 4 bases, there was a span of 14 bases. The CDR3 has 15 residues. Germline assignment: CDR1 MDHEN and CDR2 SYDVKM. CDR3 in amino acids: CASSLIGGASTEAFF. In nucleotides, the CDR3 is TGTGCCAGCAGTTTAATTGGGGGCGCAAGCACTGAAGCTTTCTTT.